This is a list of T cell receptor beta chains from one sample in a study of blood T cell repertoires in COVID-19. Sequencing was performed with immunoSEQ multiplex PCR; in TCRdb, only in-frame clones are kept and a portion is missing. The repertoire holds about 150,000 clones, with about 83% as singletons. Sample: peripheral blood. The source is a woman aged 55-69 years with COVID-19, enrolled during active disease. Each CDR3 is given with its conserved first and last residue. Each record gives: V gene, D gene, CDR3 length, clone size, J gene, CDR3 protein, CDR3 DNA. The D gene is left open where the match is weak. Only part of the rows carry a size: once, few, many, or a class if the clone is expanded.

TRBV3-1/TRBV3-2,TRBD1,14,NA,TRBJ1-2,CASSQGEGARGYTF,TGTGCCAGCAGCCAAGGTGAGGGGGCTCGTGGCTACACCTTC
TRBV2,NA,14,NA,TRBJ1-4,CARGAGRTPEKLFF,TGTGCCAGGGGGGCGGGCAGGACGCCTGAAAAACTGTTTTTT
TRBV7-6,NA,12,NA,TRBJ2-5,CASSLNSETQYF,TGTGCCAGCAGCTTAAATAGTGAGACCCAGTACTTC
TRBV5-1,NA,14,NA,TRBJ1-1,CASSLYAGITEAFF,TGCGCCAGCAGCTTGTACGCAGGGATCACTGAAGCTTTCTTT
TRBV2,NA,14,NA,TRBJ1-3,CASSGRTATNTIYF,TGTGCCAGCAGTGGTAGGACAGCGACAAACACCATATATTTT
TRBV25-1,TRBD1,15,NA,TRBJ1-6,CASSGQGIYNSPLHF,TGTGCCAGCAGTGGACAGGGAATCTATAATTCACCCCTCCACTTT
TRBV6-5,NA,13,few,TRBJ1-1,CASSYERGTEAFF,TGTGCCAGCAGTTATGAACGAGGCACTGAAGCTTTCTTT
TRBV7-8,NA,13,NA,TRBJ1-5,CAVTRGERQPQHF,TGTGCCGTTACCCGGGGGGAACGTCAGCCCCAGCATTTT
TRBV15,NA,15,NA,TRBJ2-7,CATSSPERNNYEQYF,TGTGCCACCAGCTCCCCGGAGCGGAATAACTACGAGCAGTACTTC
TRBV5-6,NA,14,NA,TRBJ1-2,CASSLGDTNYGYTF,TGTGCCAGCAGCTTGGGGGACACTAACTATGGCTACACCTTC
TRBV5-1,TRBD2,16,NA,TRBJ2-5,CASSLGLAGGGQTQYF,TGCGCCAGCAGCTTGGGACTAGCGGGAGGAGGTCAGACCCAGTACTTC
TRBV4-1,NA,15,NA,TRBJ2-1,CASSQSGSLGNEQFF,TGCGCCAGCAGCCAATCCGGGAGCCTGGGCAATGAGCAGTTCTTC
TRBV18,TRBD1,13,NA,TRBJ1-2,CASSPDREAPSTF,TGTGCCAGCTCACCGGACAGGGAAGCTCCAAGTACCTTC
TRBV18,TRBD1,16,NA,TRBJ1-5,CASSPDRGQGNQPQHF,TGTGCCAGCTCACCAGACCGGGGACAGGGGAATCAGCCCCAGCATTTT
TRBV28,NA,14,NA,TRBJ1-2,CASGTPGVSSGYTF,TGTGCCAGCGGCACCCCAGGGGTTAGTAGTGGCTACACCTTC
TRBV7-2,NA,13,NA,TRBJ2-5,CASSRGSRETQYF,TGTGCCAGCAGCCGGGGGAGTAGAGAGACCCAGTACTTC
TRBV7-2,NA,15,NA,TRBJ1-5,CASSLQSGGNQPQHF,TGTGCCAGCAGCTTACAGTCAGGTGGCAATCAGCCCCAGCATTTT
TRBV7-9,NA,14,NA,TRBJ1-2,CASSLANRNYGYTF,TGTGCCAGCAGCTTAGCGAACAGGAACTATGGCTACACCTTC
TRBV7-8,NA,14,NA,TRBJ2-2,CASNNGANTGELFF,TGTGCCAGCAATAACGGGGCGAACACCGGGGAGCTGTTTTTT
TRBV5-1,TRBD1,15,NA,TRBJ1-1,CASSSETGTGTEAFF,TGCGCCAGCAGCTCCGAGACAGGGACGGGCACTGAAGCTTTCTTT
TRBV7-8,NA,14,once,TRBJ1-2,CASSHQQVDYGYTF,TGTGCCAGCAGCCATCAACAGGTGGACTATGGCTACACCTTC
TRBV30,TRBD1,13,NA,TRBJ1-5,CAWRTGGDQPQHF,TGTGCCTGGAGGACAGGGGGCGATCAGCCCCAGCATTTT
TRBV28,TRBD1,16,NA,TRBJ1-1,CASSPWTGGANTEAFF,TGTGCCAGCAGTCCGTGGACAGGGGGAGCAAACACTGAAGCTTTCTTT
TRBV11-2,NA,16,NA,TRBJ1-2,CASSFSPGQVNYGYTF,TGTGCCAGCAGCTTCTCCCCGGGACAAGTTAACTATGGCTACACCTTC
TRBV6-5,NA,16,NA,TRBJ2-6,CASSLTPSSGANVLTF,TGTGCCAGCAGTTTGACTCCAAGCTCTGGGGCCAACGTCCTGACTTTC
TRBV7-9,NA,14,NA,TRBJ1-4,CASSQQGPDEKLFF,TGTGCCAGCAGCCAACAGGGACCCGATGAAAAACTGTTTTTT